This is a list of T cell receptor beta chains from one sample in a study of identical twins. TCRdb re-called the 5' RACE reads through MiXCR, storing one row per CDR3 protein. The sample carries 600,000 to 850,000 distinct CDR3 sequences, 15% to 20% recorded once. This same sample was also part of a study on T cells expressing NK-cell markers.

The sample taken for sequencing was PBMCs. The source is a woman under 30 in good health. CDR3s include the opening cysteine and the closing phenylalanine or tryptophan. The D gene is left open where the match is weak. The size field is filled for only some rows; it gives once, few, many or a size class.

j_call v_call d_call clone_size cdr3_aa cdr3_nt
TRBJ2-3 TRBV11-2 TRBD2 NA CASSVDGLAGVADTQYF TGTGCCAGCAGCGTCGATGGACTAGCGGGAGTGGCAGATACGCAGTATTTT
TRBJ2-1 TRBV20-1 TRBD2 few CSAKFPGGSGYEQFF TGCAGTGCGAAGTTCCCTGGCGGGAGTGGCTATGAGCAGTTCTTC
TRBJ2-2 TRBV6-1 NA NA CASRAQRTGELFF TGTGCCAGCAGAGCACAGAGGACCGGGGAGCTGTTTTTT
TRBJ1-2 TRBV10-3 NA few CAISEGEGNNYGYTF TGTGCCATCAGTGAAGGAGAGGGAAATAACTATGGCTACACCTTC
TRBJ2-5 TRBV7-9 NA NA CASSLDVFQETQYF TGTGCCAGCAGCTTAGATGTTTTCCAAGAGACCCAGTACTTC
TRBJ2-5 TRBV7-7 NA NA CASSSQGDWGRVEETQYF TGTGCCAGCAGCTCCCAAGGGGACTGGGGAAGGGTTGAGGAGACCCAGTACTTC
TRBJ2-3 TRBV7-6 NA few CASSLLGTRDTQYF TGTGCCAGCAGCTTATTAGGGACCCGAGATACGCAGTATTTT
TRBJ2-3 TRBV19 NA NA CASKRGGAPQEYF TGTGCCAGCAAAAGGGGGGGGGCCCCCCAAGAGTATTTT
TRBJ1-3 TRBV11-3 NA few CASSQQGYGNTIYF TGTGCCAGCAGCCAACAGGGATATGGAAACACCATATATTTT
TRBJ2-1 TRBV2 NA NA CASSEEINEQFF TGTGCCAGCAGTGAAGAGATTAATGAGCAGTTCTTC
TRBJ2-1 TRBV20-1 NA few CSAPVYNEQFF TGCAGTGCTCCCGTATACAATGAGCAGTTCTTC
TRBJ2-7 TRBV5-1 TRBD2 few CASSYGTSGTSYEQYF TGCGCCAGCAGCTATGGGACTAGCGGGACCTCCTACGAGCAGTACTTC
TRBJ2-1 TRBV7-2 TRBD1 few CASIGPPAQMTGNLRSYNEQFF TGTGCCAGCATCGGTCCCCCAGCTCAAATGACAGGGAACCTTCGCTCCTACAATGAGCAGTTCTTC
TRBJ1-5 TRBV20-1 NA NA CSARGDTDQPQHF TGCAGTGCTAGGGGGGACACCGATCAGCCCCAGCATTTT
TRBJ2-2 TRBV29-1 NA NA CSVEGNGELFF TGCAGCGTTGAAGGAAACGGGGAGCTGTTTTTT
TRBJ2-1 TRBV7-7 NA NA CASSRSNYNEQFF TGTGCCAGCAGCCGCTCTAACTACAATGAGCAGTTCTTC
TRBJ2-1 TRBV18 NA NA CASSPSGWQYNEQFF TGTGCCAGCTCACCAAGCGGATGGCAGTACAATGAGCAGTTCTTC
TRBJ2-1 TRBV20-1 TRBD1 few CSARSRTGDRVGSYNEQFF TGCAGTGCTAGATCCCGGACAGGGGATCGGGTGGGATCCTACAATGAGCAGTTCTTC
TRBJ1-6 TRBV12-3/TRBV12-4 NA NA CASTPGYYNSPLHF TGTGCCAGCACCCCCGGCTACTATAATTCACCCCTCCACTTT
TRBJ1-1 TRBV4-3 NA few CASSQSTDQNTEAFF TGCGCCAGCAGCCAATCGACGGACCAGAACACTGAAGCTTTCTTT
TRBJ2-5 TRBV12-3/TRBV12-4 NA NA CASTLTFQETQYF TGTGCCAGCACCCTGACTTTCCAAGAGACCCAGTACTTC
TRBJ1-2 TRBV20-1 NA NA CSARGLAYGYTF TGCAGTGCTAGGGGGTTAGCCTATGGCTACACCTTC
TRBJ2-3 TRBV5-1 NA few CASRVSTDTQYF TGCGCCAGCAGGGTGAGCACAGATACGCAGTATTTT
TRBJ2-2 TRBV20-1 TRBD2 NA CSAPIVGTINTGELFF TGCAGTGCACCGATAGTTGGGACTATTAACACCGGGGAGCTGTTTTTT
TRBJ2-2 TRBV7-6 TRBD1 NA CASSRDRGVGELFF TGTGCCAGCAGCCGTGACAGGGGGGTCGGGGAGCTGTTTTTT
TRBJ1-1 TRBV20-1 NA few CSVWENTEAFF TGCAGTGTTTGGGAGAACACTGAAGCTTTCTTT
TRBJ1-4 TRBV7-2 NA NA CASSPRGSDNEKLFF TGTGCCAGCAGCCCCCGGGGGAGTGATAATGAAAAACTGTTTTTT
TRBJ2-1 TRBV25-1 NA NA CASSTFPSGNEQFF TGTGCCAGCAGCACCTTTCCTAGTGGGAATGAGCAGTTCTTC
TRBJ2-1 TRBV25-1 TRBD2 NA CASSEPSGSGNEQFF TGTGCCAGCAGTGAGCCTAGCGGGAGTGGTAATGAGCAGTTCTTC
TRBJ2-2 TRBV5-1 TRBD2 few CASSRLAPNTGELFF TGCGCCAGTAGCAGACTAGCGCCGAACACCGGGGAGCTGTTTTTT
TRBJ2-3 TRBV6-5 NA few CASLDGTDTQYF TGTGCCAGCCTCGACGGCACAGATACGCAGTATTTT
TRBJ2-1 TRBV27 NA NA CASRAPWDNNNEQFF TGTGCCAGCAGGGCTCCTTGGGACAACAACAATGAGCAGTTCTTC
TRBJ2-5 TRBV4-3 NA NA CASSFVAGTNFPETQYF TGCGCCAGCAGCTTCGTGGCGGGAACCAATTTTCCAGAGACCCAGTACTTC
TRBJ2-1 TRBV20-1 NA many CSARAGPSVNEQFF TGCAGTGCTAGAGCCGGGCCTAGCGTAAATGAGCAGTTCTTC
TRBJ1-1 TRBV11-2 TRBD1 once CASSSAGGTTEAFF TGTGCCAGCAGCTCGGCAGGGGGCACGACTGAAGCTTTCTTT
TRBJ2-7 TRBV7-2 TRBD2 NA CASSRTSGGSYEQYF TGTGCCAGCAGCCGCACGAGCGGGGGGTCATACGAGCAGTACTTC
TRBJ2-5 TRBV29-1 NA NA CSVPTYQETQYF TGCAGCGTCCCGACTTACCAAGAGACCCAGTACTTC
TRBJ2-6 TRBV29-1 TRBD1 NA CSVGQGLSGANVLTF TGCAGCGTGGGACAGGGCCTCTCTGGGGCCAACGTCCTGACTTTC
TRBJ1-3 TRBV9 NA NA CASSPQTPGNTIYF TGTGCCAGCAGCCCACAGACACCTGGAAACACCATATATTTT
TRBJ2-2 TRBV27 NA few CASTHRGVRRTGELFF TGTGCCAGCACTCACCGCGGGGTGCGGCGAACCGGGGAGCTGTTTTTT